This section outlines one TCR beta chain sequence together with its context. The data were taken from a study of blood T cell repertoires in COVID-19. Looking at the study overall: From T cells, B-cell-depleted T cells, or PBMCs came the material, which was cDNA or gDNA.

Sequencing was performed with immunoSEQ multiplex PCR; in TCRdb, only in-frame clones are kept and a portion is missing. This table holds 100,000 to 120,000 clones, 65% to 90% found once. The specimen was peripheral blood. This clonotype was sampled from a woman aged 55-69 years with acute or convalescent COVID-19.

CDR3 coding DNA: TGTGCCAGCAGCTGGGACAGGGGGGCAGGTTTGAAAAAACTGTTTTTT. This codes for CASSWDRGAGLKKLFF. This chain connects TRBV7-2 to TRBJ1-4; 11 positions agree with TRBD1. V trimming: 4 bases; J trimming: 9 bases; junction bases outside the gene matches: 10. The CDR3 covers 16 residues. CDR1 and CDR2 (germline): SGHTA, FQGNSA.